This T cell receptor beta chain was observed in a study of T cell repertoires in cytomegalovirus infection. As for the study in general: Evidence of both CMV infection and a matching HLA type came from public TCR beta signatures. General study points: Carriage of CMV together with the relevant HLA was identifiable through cumulative public TCR beta family frequency.

About this clonotype: The antigen remains undetermined.

From germline, CDR1 is MNHEY and CDR2 SVGEGT. Trimming took 6 bases from V and 6 from J, leaving 17 bases between them. This CDR3 region has 14 residues. MiXCR, run by TCRdb on the reads, gives a single entry per CDR3 protein. The profile shows 490,000 or so distinct CDR3 sequences, 11% of them singletons. Sequenced sample: PBMCs. The chain couples TRBV6-2 or TRBV6-3 to TRBJ1-1; TRBD1 might be the D (5 bases). This receptor was obtained from a human donor in good health (CMV status not recorded). Some clones in this sample may be carry-over from other donors' samples. The CDR3 DNA is TGTGCCAGCAGGTCAATCAAGAGGGGAGCTGAAGCTTTCTTT. Translated, it gives CASRSIKRGAEAFF.